The 13 T cell receptor beta chains below all came from one sample that was sequenced in a study of tumor and adjacent non-tumor tissue in lung cancer. This sample's RNA came from whole unsorted tissue. More than 3 cm separated this lung sample from the edge of the tumor. TCRbeta libraries were built with three rounds of nested PCR, modified from ARM-PCR. From the multiplex PCR reads, TCRdb called clonotypes with MiXCR, one entry per CDR3 protein. Of about 75,000 distinct CDR3 sequences detected, around 70% appear once; the ten largest clones hold roughly a quarter. The sample comprised distant non-tumor lung tissue. These TCRs come from a woman aged 45-65 years with non-small cell lung cancer.

A note on this clonotype: Compared with germline, one end of the junction differs, possibly owing to a read error. The chain has TRBV20-1 and TRBJ2-7; TRBD2 is a possible D gene (5 bases). Germline V CDR1 and CDR2: DFQATT, SNEGSKA (reference sequence). This CDR3 comprises 15 residues. The CDR3 here is CSATHRGASSYQQYF. CDR3 DNA sequence: TGCAGTGCTACCCACCGGGGTGCCTCTTCCTACCAGCAGTACTTC.

Regarding this clonotype: A read error may account for a junction end that differs from germline. The chain joins TRBV11-2 to TRBJ2-7; the D gene is possibly TRBD2 (6 bases). The CDR3 contains 18 residues. The V gene's germline CDR1 is SGHAT and CDR2 FQNNGV. The CDR3 coding sequence is TGCGCCAGCAGCCTTAGAATTCTAGCTGGAGGGAGCCCCTACGAGCAGTACTTC. Translation: CASSLRILAGGSPYEQYF.

V gene TRBV6-5 combines with J gene TRBJ1-5; D remains unclear. The CDR3 has 13 residues. V lost 3 bases and J 5 bases, leaving 8 bases between the germline ends. The germline gives CDR1 MNHEY, CDR2 SVGAGI. The CDR3: CASSYIRDQPQHF. The CDR3 bases are TGTGCCAGCAGTTATATCCGAGATCAGCCCCAGCATTTT.

Comment on this clonotype: One end of the junction varies from germline; a read error may be responsible. The chain uses TRBV4-1 and TRBJ1-4; possibly TRBD1 for D (5 bases). Per germline, CDR1 MGHRA and CDR2 YSYEKL. CDR3 length: 14 residues. The DNA for the CDR3 is TGCGCCAGCAGCTTACAGGATGTCGGTGAAAAACTGTCTTTT. Protein sequence: CASSLQDVGEKLSF.

The V gene is TRBV30, the J gene TRBJ2-7, with 14 positions matching TRBD2. Per the germline V gene, CDR1 is GTSNPN and CDR2 is SVGIG (reference sequence). The length of the CDR3 is 14 residues. V shed 2 bases, J shed 7 bases, and the junction held 4 bases outside the gene matches. CDR3: CAWSRLAGGMEQYF. CDR3 sequence (DNA): TGTGCCTGGAGTCGACTAGCGGGAGGGATGGAGCAGTACTTC.

Relative to its sample, this clonotype is medium-sized. The gene calls are TRBV28 and TRBJ1-5; no reliable D call. The length of the CDR3 is 16 residues. Trimming took 5 bases from V and 6 from J, leaving 20 bases between them. CDR1 and CDR2 from the germline V gene are MDHEN and SYDVKM. CDR3 in DNA: TGTGCCAGCAGTCTTACCAGCCGGGTTAGCCGTCAGCCCCAGCATTTT. It codes for CASSLTSRVSRQPQHF.

About this clonotype: It is unclear where the CDR3 begins or ends on the DNA, so no DNA is shown, and the CDR3 is as TCRdb lists it. This sequence joins TRBV28 and TRBJ2-3. Including both end residues, the CDR3 is 16 amino acids long. Germline V gene lookup returns CDR1 MDHEN and CDR2 SYDVKM. This CDR3 reads CACRFYACCSTDTQYF.

A remark on this clonotype: With a much larger clone just one base away, this may be a read error. The chain carries TRBV12-3 or TRBV12-4 and TRBJ1-1, with D possibly TRBD1 on 5 matching bases. This CDR3 contains 14 residues. Here the CDR3 DNA reads TGTGCCAGCAGTCCTACGGGGGGGAACACTGACGCTTTCTTT. As protein: CASSPTGGNTDAFF.

Concerning this clonotype itself: This may come from a read error, since a much larger clone is one base off. The V and J genes are TRBV4-1 and TRBJ1-1; D might be TRBD1 (6 bases). The CDR3 is 13 residues long. Trimming left V 9 bases short and J 4 bases short, with 15 bases between. In germline, CDR1 is MGHRA, CDR2 YSYEKL. The CDR3 region is CARTPGGPTEAFF. The DNA for the CDR3 is TGCGCCAGGACCCCGGGGGGGCCCACTGAAGCTTTCTTT.

This clonotype has only one observation. A much bigger clone sits one base away, suggesting this may be a read error. V is TRBV4-3 and J is TRBJ1-4; 7 bases map to TRBD1. CDR1 is LGHNA and CDR2 is YSLEER in the germline V gene. The V gene end was trimmed by 10 bases and the J gene end by 1 base; junction bases not matched to a gene: 6. This CDR3 region has 14 residues. CDR3 bases: TGCGCCAACAGTAGGGGGCGAACTAATGAAAAACTGTTTTTT. Translated, it gives CANSRGRTNEKLFF.

As for this clonotype: A read error is possible here, since a much larger clone lies one base away. J is TRBJ2-7 and V is TRBV20-1; 8 nucleotides line up with TRBD2. V shed 7 bases, J shed 3 bases, and the junction held 17 bases outside the gene matches. This CDR3 has 16 residues. CDR1 is DFQATT and CDR2 is SNEGSKA in the germline V gene (reference sequence). The CDR3 reads CSVEPHLGLAGYEQYF. CDR3 DNA sequence: TGCAGTGTCGAACCCCACTTAGGGCTAGCGGGCTACGAGCAGTACTTC.

This clonotype occurred many times. V is TRBV20-1 and J is TRBJ2-7, with D unclear. The CDR3 runs to 13 residues. Trimming shortened V by 6 bases and J by 0 bases, and 12 bases separated the two germline ends. The germline gives CDR1 DFQATT, CDR2 SNEGSKA (reference sequence). Here the CDR3 reads CSATLTASYEQYF. CDR3 DNA: TGCAGTGCCACCTTAACGGCCTCCTACGAGCAGTACTTC.

Written as DNA, the CDR3 is TGCAGCGTTGTGGTCAGTAGCGGGAGGGTTGCGGAGACCCAGTACTTC. This sequence encodes CSVVVSSGRVAETQYF. V gene TRBV29-1 combines with J gene TRBJ2-5; 11 nucleotides align to TRBD2. Germline CDR1 and CDR2: SQVTM and ANQGSEA. The CDR3 is 16 amino acids. The V segment lost 4 bases and the J segment 5 bases; nucleotides outside the gene matches: 12.